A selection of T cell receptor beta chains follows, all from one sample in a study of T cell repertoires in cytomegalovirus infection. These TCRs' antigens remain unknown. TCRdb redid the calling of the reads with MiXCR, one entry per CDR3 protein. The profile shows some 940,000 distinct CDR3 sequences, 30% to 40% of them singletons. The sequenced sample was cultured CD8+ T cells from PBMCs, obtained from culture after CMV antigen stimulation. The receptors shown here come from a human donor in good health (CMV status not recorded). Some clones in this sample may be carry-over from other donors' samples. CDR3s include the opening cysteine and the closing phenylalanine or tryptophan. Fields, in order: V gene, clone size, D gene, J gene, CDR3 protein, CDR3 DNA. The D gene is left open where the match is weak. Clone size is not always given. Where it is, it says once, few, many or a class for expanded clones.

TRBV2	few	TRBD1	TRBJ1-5	CASSEDATGGPRQPQHF	TGTGCCAGCAGTGAAGATGCGACAGGGGGCCCGCGGCAGCCCCAGCATTTT
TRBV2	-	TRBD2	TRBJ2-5	CASSTVASGGPYQETQYF	TGTGCCAGCAGTACGGTCGCTAGCGGGGGGCCGTACCAAGAGACCCAGTACTTC
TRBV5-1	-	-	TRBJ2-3	CASSLSPTSPYLSTDTQYF	TGCGCCAGCAGTCTGTCCCCCACATCCCCTTACCTTAGCACAGATACGCAGTATTTT
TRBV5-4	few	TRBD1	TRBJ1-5	CASSIDRGHNQPQHF	TGTGCCAGCAGCATCGACAGGGGGCACAATCAGCCCCAGCATTTT
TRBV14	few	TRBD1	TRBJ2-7	CASSQAGTGFYEQYF	TGTGCCAGCAGCCAAGCCGGGACAGGGTTTTACGAGCAGTACTTC
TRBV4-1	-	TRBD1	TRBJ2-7	CASSQIAGTGTSYEQYF	TGCGCCAGCAGCCAAATCGCGGGGACAGGGACAAGCTACGAGCAGTACTTC
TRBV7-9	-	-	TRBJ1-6	CTSSLDRFINSPLHF	TGTACCAGCAGCTTAGACAGGTTCATTAATTCACCCCTCCACTTT
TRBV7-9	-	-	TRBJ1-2	CASSLERGREDYGYTF	TGTGCCAGCAGCTTAGAGAGAGGCCGGGAGGACTATGGCTACACCTTC
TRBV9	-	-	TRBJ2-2	CASSVSGESPGELFF	TGTGCCAGCAGCGTATCAGGGGAAAGTCCCGGGGAGCTGTTTTTT
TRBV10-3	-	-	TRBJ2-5	CASHRDGEETQYF	TGTGCCTCCCACAGGGACGGGGAAGAGACCCAGTACTTC
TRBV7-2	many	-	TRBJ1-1	CASSFTSTEAFF	TGTGCCAGCAGCTTTACTTCTACTGAAGCTTTCTTT
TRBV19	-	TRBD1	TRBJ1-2	CATTGGAWDGYTF	TGTGCGACGACAGGGGGCGCTTGGGATGGCTACACCTTC
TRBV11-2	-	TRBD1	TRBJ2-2	CASSTGTGTSSGELFF	TGTGCCAGCAGCACCGGGACAGGGACATCCTCCGGGGAGCTGTTTTTT
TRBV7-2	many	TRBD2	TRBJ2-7	CASSLPNRDYSYEQYF	TGTGCCAGCAGCCTTCCAAACCGGGACTACTCCTACGAGCAGTACTTC
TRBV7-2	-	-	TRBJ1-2	CASSVEARGGYTF	TGTGCCAGCAGCGTCGAAGCGAGAGGAGGCTACACCTTC
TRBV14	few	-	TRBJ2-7	CASSQEVASYEQYF	TGTGCCAGCAGCCAAGAGGTAGCCTCCTACGAGCAGTACTTC
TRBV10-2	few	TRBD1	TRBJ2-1	CASSRQGQSSYNEQFF	TGCGCCAGCAGCCGACAGGGCCAAAGCTCCTACAATGAGCAGTTCTTC
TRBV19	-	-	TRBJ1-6	CASSMSQGNSPLHF	TGTGCCAGTAGTATGAGTCAGGGGAATTCACCCCTCCACTTT
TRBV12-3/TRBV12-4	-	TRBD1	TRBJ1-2	CASSDRESNYGYTF	TGTGCCAGCAGCGACAGGGAGAGCAACTATGGCTACACCTTC
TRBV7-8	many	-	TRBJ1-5	CASSSRDTLFEPQHF	TGTGCCAGCAGCTCCCGGGACACACTGTTCGAGCCCCAGCATTTT
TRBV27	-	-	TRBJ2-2	CASRLKGTGELFF	TGTGCCAGCAGGTTAAAGGGCACCGGGGAGCTGTTTTTT